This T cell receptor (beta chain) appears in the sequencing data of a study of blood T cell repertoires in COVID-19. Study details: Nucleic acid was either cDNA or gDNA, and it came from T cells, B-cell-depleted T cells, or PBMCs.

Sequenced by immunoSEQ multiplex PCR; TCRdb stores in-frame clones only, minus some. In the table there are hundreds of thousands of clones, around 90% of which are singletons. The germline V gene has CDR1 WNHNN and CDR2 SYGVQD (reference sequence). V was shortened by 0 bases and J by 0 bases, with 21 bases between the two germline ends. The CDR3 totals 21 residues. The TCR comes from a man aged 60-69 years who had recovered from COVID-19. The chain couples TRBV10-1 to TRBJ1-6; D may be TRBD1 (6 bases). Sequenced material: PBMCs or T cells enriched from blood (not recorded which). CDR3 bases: TGCGCCAGCAGTGAGTCGATATTGGGGACACAATTACTCTCCTATAATTCACCCCTCCACTTT. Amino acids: CASSESILGTQLLSYNSPLHF.